The TCR beta chain described here comes from a study of blood T cell repertoires in COVID-19. Whole-study context: Material from acute and convalescent COVID-19 was sourced from the United States, Italy and Spain. PBMCs, B-cell-depleted T cells, or T cells provided the cDNA or gDNA that made up the material.

In the authors' workflow: Amplifying reference gene primers gave estimates of nucleated cell counts. Here immunoSEQ multiplex PCR was the method, and the copy in TCRdb shows in-frame clones only, minus some. V, J and clone size derive from that table, while D and trimming were established from the DNA sequence. The sample shows fewer than 250,000 clones, roughly four fifths of them seen only once. CDR3 size: 15 residues. J lost 0 bases, V lost 6 bases, and 4 bases had no gene match. Germline CDR1 and CDR2: WNHNN and SYGVQD (reference sequence). V gene TRBV10-1 combines with J gene TRBJ2-1; 8 bases are a match to TRBD1. The specimen sequenced was peripheral blood. This receptor was obtained from a woman between 65 and 79 years old with acute or convalescent COVID-19. The DNA of the CDR3 is TGCGCCAGCAGCGGGGACAGGAGCTCCTACAATGAGCAGTTCTTC. Amino acid sequence: CASSGDRSSYNEQFF.